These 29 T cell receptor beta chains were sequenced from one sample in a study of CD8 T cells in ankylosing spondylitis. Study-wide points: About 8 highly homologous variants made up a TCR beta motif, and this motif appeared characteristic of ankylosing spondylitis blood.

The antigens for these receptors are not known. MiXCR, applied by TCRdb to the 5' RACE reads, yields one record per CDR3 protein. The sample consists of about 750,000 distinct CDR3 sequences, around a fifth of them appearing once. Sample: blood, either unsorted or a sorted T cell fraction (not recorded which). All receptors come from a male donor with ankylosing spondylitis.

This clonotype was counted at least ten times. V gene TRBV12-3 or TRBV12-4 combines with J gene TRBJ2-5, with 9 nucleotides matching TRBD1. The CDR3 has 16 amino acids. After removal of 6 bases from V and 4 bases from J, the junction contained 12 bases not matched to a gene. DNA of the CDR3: TGTGCCAGCAGAGTATTGGGACAGGGTTATCGAGAGACCCAGTACTTC. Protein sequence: CASRVLGQGYRETQYF.

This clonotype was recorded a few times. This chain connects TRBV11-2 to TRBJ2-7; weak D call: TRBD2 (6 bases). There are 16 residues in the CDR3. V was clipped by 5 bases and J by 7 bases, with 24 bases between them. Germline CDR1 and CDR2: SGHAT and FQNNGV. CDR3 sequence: CASSTRTTTRQGEQYF. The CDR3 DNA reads TGTGCCAGCAGCACAAGGACTACCACCCGTCAAGGGGAGCAGTACTTC.

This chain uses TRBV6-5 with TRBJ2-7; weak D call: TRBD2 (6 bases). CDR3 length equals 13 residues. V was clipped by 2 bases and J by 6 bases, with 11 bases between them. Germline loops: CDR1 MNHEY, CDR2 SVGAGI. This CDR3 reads CASSYGDSSEQYF. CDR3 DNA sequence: TGTGCCAGCAGTTACGGGGACTCTTCCGAGCAGTACTTC.

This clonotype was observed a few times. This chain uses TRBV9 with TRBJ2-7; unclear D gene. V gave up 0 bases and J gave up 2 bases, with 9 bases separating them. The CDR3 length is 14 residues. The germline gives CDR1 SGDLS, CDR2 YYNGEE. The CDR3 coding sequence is TGTGCCAGCAGCGTAGGGGGTATCGCCTACGAGCAGTACTTC. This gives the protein CASSVGGIAYEQYF.

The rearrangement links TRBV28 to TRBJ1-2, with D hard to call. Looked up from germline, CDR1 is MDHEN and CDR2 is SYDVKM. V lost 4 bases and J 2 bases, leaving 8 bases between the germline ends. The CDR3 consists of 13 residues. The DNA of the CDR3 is TGTGCCAGCAGTTCTTACGGCAACTATGGCTACACCTTC. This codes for CASSSYGNYGYTF.

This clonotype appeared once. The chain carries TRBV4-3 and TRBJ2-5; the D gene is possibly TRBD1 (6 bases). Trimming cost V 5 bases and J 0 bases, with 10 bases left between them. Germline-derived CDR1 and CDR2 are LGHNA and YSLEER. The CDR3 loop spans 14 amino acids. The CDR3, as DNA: TGCGCCAGCAGCGCACAGGGATACCAAGAGACCCAGTACTTC. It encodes CASSAQGYQETQYF.

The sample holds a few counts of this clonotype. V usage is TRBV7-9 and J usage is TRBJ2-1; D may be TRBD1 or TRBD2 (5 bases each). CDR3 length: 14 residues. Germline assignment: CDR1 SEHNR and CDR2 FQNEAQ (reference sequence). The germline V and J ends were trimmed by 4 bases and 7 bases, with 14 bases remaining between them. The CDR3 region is CASSYLGTGNEQFF. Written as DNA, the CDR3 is TGTGCCAGCAGCTACCTGGGGACGGGGAATGAGCAGTTCTTC. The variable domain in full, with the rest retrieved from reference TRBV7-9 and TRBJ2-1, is DTGVSQNPRHKITKRGQNVTFRCDPISEHNRLYWYRQTLGQGPEFLTYFQNEAQLEKSRLLSDRFSAERPKGSFSTLEIQRTEQGDSAMYLCASSYLGTGNEQFFGPGTRLTVL.

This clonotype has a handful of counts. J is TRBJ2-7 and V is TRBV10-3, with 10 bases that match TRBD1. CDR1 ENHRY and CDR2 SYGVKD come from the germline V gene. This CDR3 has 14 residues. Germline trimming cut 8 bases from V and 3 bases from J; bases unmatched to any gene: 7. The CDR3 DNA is TGTGCCATCTCCCCTAGGACAGGGGGCTACGAGCAGTACTTC. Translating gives CAISPRTGGYEQYF.

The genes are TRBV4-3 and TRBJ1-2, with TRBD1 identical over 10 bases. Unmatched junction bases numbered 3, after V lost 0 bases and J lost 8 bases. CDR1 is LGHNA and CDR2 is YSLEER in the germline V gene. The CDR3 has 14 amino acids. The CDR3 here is CASSQEGQGSGYTF. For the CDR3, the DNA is TGCGCCAGCAGCCAAGAGGGACAGGGGTCAGGCTACACCTTC.

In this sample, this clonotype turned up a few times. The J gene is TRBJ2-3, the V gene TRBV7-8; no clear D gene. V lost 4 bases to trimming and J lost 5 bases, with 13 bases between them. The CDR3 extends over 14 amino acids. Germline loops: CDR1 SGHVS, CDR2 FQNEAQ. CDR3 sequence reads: CASSWTAMGDTQYF. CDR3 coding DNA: TGTGCCAGCAGCTGGACGGCCATGGGAGATACGCAGTATTTT.

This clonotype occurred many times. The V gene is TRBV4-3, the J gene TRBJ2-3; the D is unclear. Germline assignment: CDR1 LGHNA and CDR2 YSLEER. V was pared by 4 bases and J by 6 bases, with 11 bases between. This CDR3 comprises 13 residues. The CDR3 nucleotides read TGCGCCAGCAGCCGCGTTTCCTCGGATACGCAGTATTTT. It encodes CASSRVSSDTQYF.

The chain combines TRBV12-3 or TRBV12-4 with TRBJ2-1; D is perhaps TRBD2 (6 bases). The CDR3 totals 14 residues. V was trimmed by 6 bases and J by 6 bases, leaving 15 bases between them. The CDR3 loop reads CASRNWLATNEQFF. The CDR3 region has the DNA TGTGCCAGCAGAAATTGGCTAGCGACCAATGAGCAGTTCTTC.

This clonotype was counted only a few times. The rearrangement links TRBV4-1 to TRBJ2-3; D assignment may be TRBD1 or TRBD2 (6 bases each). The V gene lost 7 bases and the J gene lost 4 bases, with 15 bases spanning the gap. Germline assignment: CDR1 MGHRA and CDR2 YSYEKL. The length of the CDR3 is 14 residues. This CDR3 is CASTRGGPPDTQYF. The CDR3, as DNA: TGCGCCAGCACGCGAGGGGGGCCGCCAGATACGCAGTATTTT.

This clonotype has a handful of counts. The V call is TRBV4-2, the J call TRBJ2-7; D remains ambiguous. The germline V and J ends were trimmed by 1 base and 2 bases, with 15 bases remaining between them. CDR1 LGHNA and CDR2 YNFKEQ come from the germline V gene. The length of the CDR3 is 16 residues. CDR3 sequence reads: CASSQAVSVSTYEQYF. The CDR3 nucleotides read TGTGCCAGCAGCCAAGCGGTTTCGGTATCGACCTACGAGCAGTACTTC.

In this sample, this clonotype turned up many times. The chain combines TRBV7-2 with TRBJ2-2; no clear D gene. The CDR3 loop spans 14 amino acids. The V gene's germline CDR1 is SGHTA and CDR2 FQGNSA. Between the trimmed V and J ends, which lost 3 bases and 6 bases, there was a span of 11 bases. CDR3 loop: CASSLDPLSGELFF. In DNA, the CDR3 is TGTGCCAGCAGCTTGGACCCCCTATCCGGGGAGCTGTTTTTT.

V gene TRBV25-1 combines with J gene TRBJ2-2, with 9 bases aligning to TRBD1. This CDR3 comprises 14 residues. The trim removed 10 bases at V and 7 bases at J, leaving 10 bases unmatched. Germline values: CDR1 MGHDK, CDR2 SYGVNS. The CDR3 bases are TGTGCCACCCAGGGACAGGGCGGGCGCGGGGAGCTGTTTTTT. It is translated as CATQGQGGRGELFF. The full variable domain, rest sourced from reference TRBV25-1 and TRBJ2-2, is EADIYQTPRYLVIGTGKKITLECSQTMGHDKMYWYQQDPGMELHLIHYSYGVNSTEKGDLSSESTVSRIRTEHFPLTLESARPSHTSQYLCATQGQGGRGELFFGEGSRLTVL.

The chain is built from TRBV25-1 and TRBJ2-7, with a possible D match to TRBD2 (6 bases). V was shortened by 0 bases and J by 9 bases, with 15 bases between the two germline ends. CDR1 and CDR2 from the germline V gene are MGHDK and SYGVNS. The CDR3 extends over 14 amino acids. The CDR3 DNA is TGTGCCAGCAGTGAATATGGGAGGCCGCCTGGGCAGTACTTC. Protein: CASSEYGRPPGQYF.

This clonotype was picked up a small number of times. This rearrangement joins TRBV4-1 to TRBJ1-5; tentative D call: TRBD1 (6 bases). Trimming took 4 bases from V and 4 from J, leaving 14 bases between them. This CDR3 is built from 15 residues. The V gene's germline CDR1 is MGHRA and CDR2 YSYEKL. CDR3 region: CASSPQGTGNQPQHF. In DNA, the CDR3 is TGCGCCAGCAGCCCACAGGGTACGGGGAATCAGCCCCAGCATTTT.

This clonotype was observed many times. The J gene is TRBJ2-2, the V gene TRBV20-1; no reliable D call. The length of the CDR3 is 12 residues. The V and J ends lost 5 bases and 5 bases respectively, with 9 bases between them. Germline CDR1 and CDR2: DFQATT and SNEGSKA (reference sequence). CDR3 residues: CSAQTHTGELFF. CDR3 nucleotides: TGCAGTGCTCAGACACATACCGGGGAGCTGTTTTTT.

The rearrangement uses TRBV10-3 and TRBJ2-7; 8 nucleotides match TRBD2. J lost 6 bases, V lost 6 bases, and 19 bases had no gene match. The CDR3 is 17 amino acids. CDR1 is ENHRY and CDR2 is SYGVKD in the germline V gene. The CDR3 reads CAISRGAARGEAPEQYF. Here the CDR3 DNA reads TGTGCCATCAGCCGTGGGGCGGCGCGGGGGGAGGCCCCCGAGCAGTACTTC.

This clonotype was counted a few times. The CDR3: CASSPLPGLSNEQFF. In DNA, the CDR3 is TGCGCCAGCAGCCCACTACCGGGACTAAGCAATGAGCAGTTCTTC. The chain combines TRBV5-1 with TRBJ2-1, with 7 bases aligning to TRBD2. The length of the CDR3 is 15 residues. Germline assignment: CDR1 SGHRS and CDR2 YFSETQ. V dropped 4 bases and J dropped 6; count of bases not matched to a gene: 10.

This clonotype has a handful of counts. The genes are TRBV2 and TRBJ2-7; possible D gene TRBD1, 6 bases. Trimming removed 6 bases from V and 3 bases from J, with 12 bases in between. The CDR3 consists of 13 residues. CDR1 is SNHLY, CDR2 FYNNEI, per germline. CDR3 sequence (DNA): TGTGCCAGCAGGGACAGCATCATCTACGAGCAGTACTTC. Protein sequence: CASRDSIIYEQYF.

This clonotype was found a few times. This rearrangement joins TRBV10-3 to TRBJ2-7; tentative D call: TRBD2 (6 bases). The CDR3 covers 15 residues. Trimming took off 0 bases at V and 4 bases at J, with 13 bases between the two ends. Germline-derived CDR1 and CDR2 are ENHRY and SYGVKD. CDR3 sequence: CAISESGGAPYEQYF. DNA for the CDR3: TGTGCCATCAGTGAGTCGGGCGGGGCGCCATACGAGCAGTACTTC.

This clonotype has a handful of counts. The CDR3 here is CASSREGEKLFF. CDR3 in DNA: TGCGCCAGCAGCAGGGAGGGGGAAAAACTGTTTTTT. The V and J genes are TRBV5-1 and TRBJ1-4; D may be TRBD1 (5 bases). Trimming took 4 bases from V and 8 from J, leaving 9 bases between them. From germline, CDR1 is SGHRS and CDR2 YFSETQ. The CDR3 has 12 residues.

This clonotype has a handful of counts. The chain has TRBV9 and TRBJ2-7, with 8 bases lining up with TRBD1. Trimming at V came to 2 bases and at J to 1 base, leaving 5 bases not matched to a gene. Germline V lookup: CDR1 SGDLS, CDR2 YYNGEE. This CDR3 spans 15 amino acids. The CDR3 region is CASSVDDRGSYEQYF. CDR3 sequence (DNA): TGTGCCAGCAGCGTCGATGACAGGGGATCCTACGAGCAGTACTTC.

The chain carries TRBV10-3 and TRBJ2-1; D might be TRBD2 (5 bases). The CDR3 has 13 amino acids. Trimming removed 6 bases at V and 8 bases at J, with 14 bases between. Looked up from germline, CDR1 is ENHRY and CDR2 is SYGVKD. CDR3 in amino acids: CAIRSPLGHEQFF. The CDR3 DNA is TGTGCCATCAGGAGCCCACTAGGGCATGAGCAGTTCTTC.

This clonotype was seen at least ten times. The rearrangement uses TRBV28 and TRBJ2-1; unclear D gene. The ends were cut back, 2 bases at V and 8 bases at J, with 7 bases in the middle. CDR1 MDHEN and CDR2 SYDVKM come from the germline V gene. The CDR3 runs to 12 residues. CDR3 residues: CASSLVPHEQFF. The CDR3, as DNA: TGTGCCAGCAGTTTAGTTCCGCATGAGCAGTTCTTC.

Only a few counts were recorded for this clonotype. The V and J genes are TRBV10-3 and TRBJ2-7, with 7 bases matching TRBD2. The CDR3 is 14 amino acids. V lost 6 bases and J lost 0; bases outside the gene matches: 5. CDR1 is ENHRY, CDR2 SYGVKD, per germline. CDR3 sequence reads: CAIRGAGSSYEQYF. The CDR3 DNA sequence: TGTGCCATCAGAGGAGCGGGAAGCTCCTACGAGCAGTACTTC.

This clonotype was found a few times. The CDR3 loop reads CASSALRDSSTDTQYF. The CDR3 region has the DNA TGTGCCAGCAGCGCGTTGCGGGATTCTAGCACAGATACGCAGTATTTT. The rearrangement joins TRBV12-3 or TRBV12-4 to TRBJ2-3; D possibly corresponds to TRBD2 (6 bases). This CDR3 region has 16 residues. The germline V and J ends were trimmed by 6 bases and 0 bases, with 16 bases remaining between them.